The T cell receptor (beta chain) under discussion was sequenced for a study of siplizumab effects on memory and regulatory T cells. Per sample, the assay covered 85,000 to 100,000 TCR templates. Sequencing was performed with immunoSEQ multiplex PCR; in TCRdb, only in-frame clones are kept and a portion is missing. The table records roughly 120,000 clones, 90% to 95% of them present only once. Notes on the study in general: Most proliferating CD4+ or CD8+ clones, roughly 75-95%, had no naive or memory assignment. Siplizumab gave mappable alloreactive CD4+ clones an average Treg-derived fraction of approximately 69%, against roughly 29% in controls. Researchers could map only a minor fraction of alloreactive clones to unstimulated subsets.

The germline V gene encodes CDR1 MNHEY and CDR2 SVGAGI. The CDR3 spans 14 residues. V was cut by 5 bases and J by 0 bases, with 11 bases left in between. Points on this clone: Antigen unknown.

This TCR came from a human donor in good health. The specimen was non-Treg CD4+ T cells sorted from blood. This sequence joins TRBV6-5 and TRBJ2-7, with D possibly being TRBD1 (6 bases). The CDR3 nucleotides are TGTGCCAGCAGTCCCCGGGACACCTCCTACGAGCAGTACTTC. This gives the protein CASSPRDTSYEQYF.